The subject of this entry is one T cell receptor (beta chain). This clonotype was seen repeatedly, ten times or more. The antigen it recognizes is unknown. No base-level quality is on record; no much larger clone is a single base apart. The data stem from a study of T cells in Graves' hyperthyroidism and ophthalmopathy (dated by TCRdb to the late 2010s). Regarding the research as a whole: Peripheral blood was collected at initial diagnosis, before any treatment. Once sampling was done, hyperthyroidism patients were given methimazole at a starting dose of 30 mg daily, whereas ophthalmopathy patients were given high-dose intravenous methylprednisolone. The study also compared thyroid tissue and blood T-cell repertoires from several Graves' hyperthyroidism patients. The paper describes TCR Vbeta CDR3 sequencing of roughly 130 peripheral blood samples, made up of some 42 ophthalmopathy patients, approximately 76 hyperthyroidism patients and 17 progressor patients. The approximately 90 discovery patients were randomly split 7:3 into training and test sets. Whether ophthalmopathy could be predicted prospectively was tested in an independent validation cohort made up of 18 hyperthyroidism patients plus 17 patients who later progressed to ophthalmopathy. TCR V-J signatures able to tell the groups apart were searched for in a discovery cohort of about a hundred patients, of whom approximately 40 had Graves' ophthalmopathy and 57 had stable Graves' hyperthyroidism. The paper's findings and limits, for the study overall: Sample size was not statistically predetermined, and investigators were not blinded to group allocation. In validation, the model predicted progression to ophthalmopathy a median of approximately 6.3 months before onset, with 65% to 71% sensitivity and roughly 73% specificity. A model built on a 13 V-J signature distinguished ophthalmopathy from stable hyperthyroidism, reaching 87.88% sensitivity and about 81% specificity in cross-validation and 80%/75% in testing. Most expanded thyroid clonotypes (frequency above 0.001) were also detected in blood, suggesting blood repertoires may reflect thyroid immune responses.

The CDR3 runs 18 residues from the cysteine to the phenylalanine. Only the CDR3 DNA stays, 54 bases, in frame from base 1. V has 2 bases trimmed and J has 4 bases trimmed; junction bases matching no gene number 17. CDR1 and CDR2 are read off the germline V gene as SQVTM and ANQGSEA. The TCR beta CDR3 regions were amplified from RNA transcripts. The TCR CDR3 was subjected to a first round of RT-PCR using the HTBI primer set and the Qiagen OneStep RT-PCR kit. Libraries were constructed in a second round of multiplex PCR, after which size selection and purification were carried out. The libraries were sequenced on an Illumina HiSeq2000 using paired-end 100 bp reads. In the authors' own workflow: SOAPnuke was used to process the raw data, with reads discarded if the reads contained adapters or uncalled bases, had a mean Phred below 15, or lacked an exact constant-primer or identifier match. High-quality paired reads were merged with COPE v1.2.5, and unique nucleotide sequences were defined as clonotypes. MiTCR v1.1 was used to align clonotypes to the IMGT TRBV, TRBD and TRBJ reference segments. The analysis included only V-J combinations with a frequency above 0.0001, which together covered roughly 99% of the repertoires. A TCS score was defined as the ratio between F50 (clonal expansion) and ExV (chaos), using BLOSUM62-based TCRdist between CDR3 peptides within each V-J. Welch's t-statistics and random forest reduced approximately 520 V-J features to about 13, which were used in a naive Bayes classifier (R e1071). TCRdb redid the processing of the public reads, applying fastp at Q25 and MiXCR, and retained in-frame beta chains. Each entry is one CDR3 protein sequence, shown with its most common DNA and genes. For this entry, the V and J calls and clone size follow TCRdb and not the study's own pipeline. The sample records around 340,000 distinct CDR3 sequences, roughly a fifth of which are singletons. The top ten hold around 45% of the sample.

Stable Graves' hyperthyroidism was defined as no progression to ophthalmopathy during 18 months of follow-up. Hyperthyroidism patients were newly diagnosed, with disease duration under 2 months, and aged 18 to 65 years. Patients with uncontrolled infections, other autoimmune diseases, pregnancy or lactation were excluded. Clinical symptoms, serum thyroxine and TRAb, thyroid ultrasound, and orbital computed tomography formed the basis for the diagnoses. Ficoll-Paque density gradient centrifugation was used to isolate PBMCs from about 9.4 ml of fresh peripheral blood. Trizol reagent was used to extract total RNA, and RNA quality was then checked on an Agilent 2100 Bioanalyzer.

The chain joins TRBV29-1 to TRBJ2-3; 8 of the junction bases match TRBD2. The sample taken for sequencing was blood. This sequence was found in a woman aged 45-60 years with Graves' hyperthyroidism. The DNA sequence reads TGCAGCGTTGAAAGGGGCTCGGGCCTAGCGGGTTTTGCAGATACGCAGTATTTT. Its protein reads: CSVERGSGLAGFADTQYF.